This TCR beta chain was found in a study of regulatory T cells in long-lasting Graves disease. Whole-study findings and limits: Graves' patients with persistent disease showed TCR diversity lower than patients newly diagnosed.

As for this clonotype: What it binds is unknown.

As to time point: newly diagnosed GD, antithyroid drugs for less than 3 months. Generation of the TCR library employed RNA extracted from PBMCs. The CDR3 extends over 12 amino acids. V was cut by 3 bases and J by 1 base, with 7 bases left in between. The germline V gene has CDR1 DFQATT and CDR2 SNEGSKA (reference sequence). Arm-PCR of CDR3 regions and iRepertoire HTBI primers were the basis on which TCR beta libraries were built. TCRdb reprocessed the multiplex PCR reads with MiXCR, giving one entry per CDR3 protein. The sample holds around 400,000 distinct CDR3 sequences; about 15% are singletons and the top ten take around 7.6%. A further study also used this sample, focusing on T cells in Graves' hyperthyroidism and ophthalmopathy.

The TCR was taken from a middle-aged woman with Graves disease. The source was peripheral blood mononuclear cells (PBMCs), collected at new diagnosis, from a patient treated with antithyroid drugs. The chain uses TRBV20-1 and TRBJ2-7; D is undetermined. For the CDR3, the DNA is TGCAGTGCTAGGGCCGGATCCTACGAGCAGTACTTC. Protein: CSARAGSYEQYF.